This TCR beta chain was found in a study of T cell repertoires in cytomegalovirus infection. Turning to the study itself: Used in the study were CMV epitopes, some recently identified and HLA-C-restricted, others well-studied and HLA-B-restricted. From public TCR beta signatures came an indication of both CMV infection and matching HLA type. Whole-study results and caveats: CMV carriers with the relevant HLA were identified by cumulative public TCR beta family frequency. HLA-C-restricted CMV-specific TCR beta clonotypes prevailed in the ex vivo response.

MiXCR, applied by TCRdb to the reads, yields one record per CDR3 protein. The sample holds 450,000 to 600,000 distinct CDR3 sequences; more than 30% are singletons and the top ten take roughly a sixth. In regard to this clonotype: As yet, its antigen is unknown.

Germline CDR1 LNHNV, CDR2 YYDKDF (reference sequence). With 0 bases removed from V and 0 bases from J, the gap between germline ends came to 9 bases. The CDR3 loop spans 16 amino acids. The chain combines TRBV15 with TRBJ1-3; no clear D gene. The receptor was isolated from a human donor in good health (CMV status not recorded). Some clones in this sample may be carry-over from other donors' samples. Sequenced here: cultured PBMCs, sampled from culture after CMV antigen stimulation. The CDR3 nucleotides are TGTGCCACCAGCAGAGAAGTACGGGGCTCTGGAAACACCATATATTTT. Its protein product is CATSREVRGSGNTIYF.